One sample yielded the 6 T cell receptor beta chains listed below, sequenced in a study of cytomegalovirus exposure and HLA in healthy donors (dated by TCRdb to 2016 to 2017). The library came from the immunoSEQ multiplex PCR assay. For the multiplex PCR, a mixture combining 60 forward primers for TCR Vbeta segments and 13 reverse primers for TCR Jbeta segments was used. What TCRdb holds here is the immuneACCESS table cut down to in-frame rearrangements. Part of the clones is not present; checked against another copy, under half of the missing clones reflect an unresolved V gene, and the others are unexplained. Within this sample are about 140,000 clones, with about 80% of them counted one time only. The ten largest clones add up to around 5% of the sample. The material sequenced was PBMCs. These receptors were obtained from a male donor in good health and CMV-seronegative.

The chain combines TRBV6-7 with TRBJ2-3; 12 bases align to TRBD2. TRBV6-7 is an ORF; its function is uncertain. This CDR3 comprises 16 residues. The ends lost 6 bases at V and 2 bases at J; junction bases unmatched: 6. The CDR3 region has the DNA TGTGCCAGCAGCCACACTAGCGGGGGGTCCACAGATACGCAGTATTTT. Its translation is CASSHTSGGSTDTQYF.

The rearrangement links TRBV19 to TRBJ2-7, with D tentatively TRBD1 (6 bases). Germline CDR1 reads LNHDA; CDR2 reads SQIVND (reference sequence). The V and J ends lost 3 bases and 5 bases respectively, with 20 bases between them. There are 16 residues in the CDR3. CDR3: CASSMTGQGSGNEQYF. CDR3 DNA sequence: TGTGCCAGTAGTATGACTGGTCAGGGGTCTGGAAACGAGCAGTACTTC. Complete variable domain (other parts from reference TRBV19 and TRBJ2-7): DGGITQSPKYLFRKEGQNVTLSCEQNLNHDAMYWYRQDPGQGLRLIYYSQIVNDFQKGDIAEGYSVSREKKESFPLTVTSAQKNPTAFYLCASSMTGQGSGNEQYFGPGTRLTVT.

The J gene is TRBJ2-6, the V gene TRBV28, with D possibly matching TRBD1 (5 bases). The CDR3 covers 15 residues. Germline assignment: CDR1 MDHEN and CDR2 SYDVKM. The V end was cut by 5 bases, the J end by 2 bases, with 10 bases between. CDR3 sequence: CASSIDSPGANVLTF. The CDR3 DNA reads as TGTGCCAGCAGTATCGACAGTCCTGGGGCCAACGTCCTGACTTTC.

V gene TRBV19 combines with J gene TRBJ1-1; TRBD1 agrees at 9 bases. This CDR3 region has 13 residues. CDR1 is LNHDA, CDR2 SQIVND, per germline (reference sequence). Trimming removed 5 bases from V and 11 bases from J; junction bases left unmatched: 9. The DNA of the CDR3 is TGTGCCAGTAGTCATACAGGGGGCGCGGAGGCTTTCTTT. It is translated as CASSHTGGAEAFF.

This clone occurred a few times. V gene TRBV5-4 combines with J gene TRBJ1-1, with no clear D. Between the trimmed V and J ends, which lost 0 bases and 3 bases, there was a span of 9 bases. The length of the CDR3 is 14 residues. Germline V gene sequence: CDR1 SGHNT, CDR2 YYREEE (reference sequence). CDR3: CASSLELRDTEAFF. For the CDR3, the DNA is TGTGCCAGCAGCTTGGAGCTTCGGGACACTGAAGCTTTCTTT.

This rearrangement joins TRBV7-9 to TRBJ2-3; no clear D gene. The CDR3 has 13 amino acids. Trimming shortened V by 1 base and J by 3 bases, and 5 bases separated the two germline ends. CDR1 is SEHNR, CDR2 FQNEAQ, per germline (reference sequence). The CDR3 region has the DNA TGTGCCAGCAGCTTAGACGCGACAGATACGCAGTATTTT. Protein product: CASSLDATDTQYF. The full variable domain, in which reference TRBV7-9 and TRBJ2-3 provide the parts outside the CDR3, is DTGVSQNPRHKITKRGQNVTFRCDPISEHNRLYWYRQTLGQGPEFLTYFQNEAQLEKSRLLSDRFSAERPKGSFSTLEIQRTEQGDSAMYLCASSLDATDTQYFGPGTRLTVL.